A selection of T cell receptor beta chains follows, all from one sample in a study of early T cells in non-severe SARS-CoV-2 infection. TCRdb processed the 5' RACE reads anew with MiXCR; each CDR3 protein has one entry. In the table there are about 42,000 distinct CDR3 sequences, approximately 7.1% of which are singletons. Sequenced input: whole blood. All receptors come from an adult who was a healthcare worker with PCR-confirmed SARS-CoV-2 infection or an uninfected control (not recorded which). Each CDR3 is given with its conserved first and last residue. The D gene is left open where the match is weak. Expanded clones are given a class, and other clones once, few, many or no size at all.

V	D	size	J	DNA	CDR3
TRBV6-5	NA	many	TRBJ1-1	TGTGCCAGCAGTCGACAGGCGAACACTGAAGCTTTCTTT	CASSRQANTEAFF
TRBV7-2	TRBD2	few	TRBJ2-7	TGTGCCAGCAGCCCGGATAGCGGGGCTCTCTCCTACGAGCAGTACTTC	CASSPDSGALSYEQYF
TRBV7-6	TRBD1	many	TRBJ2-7	TGTGCCAGCAGCTTAGCGGGACAGTCCTACGAGCAGTACTTC	CASSLAGQSYEQYF
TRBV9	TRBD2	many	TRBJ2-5	TGTGCCAGCAGCGTAGTTTCTAGCGGGGCCCAAGAGACCCAGTACTTC	CASSVVSSGAQETQYF
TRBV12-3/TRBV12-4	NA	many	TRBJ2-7	TGTGCCAGCAGTTTGAAGATACGGCAGTACTTC	CASSLKIRQYF
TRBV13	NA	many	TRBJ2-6	TGTGCCAGCAGCTTAAAGGCTACTGGGGCCAACGTCCTGACTTTC	CASSLKATGANVLTF
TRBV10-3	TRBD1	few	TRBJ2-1	TGTGCCATCAGTGCCCCTACAGGGGGTGGCTTGGATGAGCAGTTCTTC	CAISAPTGGGLDEQFF
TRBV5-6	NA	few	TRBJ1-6	TGTGCCAGCAGCTTGCAACAGTTTAATTCACCCCTCCACTTT	CASSLQQFNSPLHF
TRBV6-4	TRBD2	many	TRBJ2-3	TGTGCCAGCAGTGACTCGGCTAGCGGGGGGGCAGATACGCAGTATTTT	CASSDSASGGADTQYF
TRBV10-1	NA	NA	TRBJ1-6	TGCGCCAGCAGTGAGGGATATAATTCACCCCTCCACTTT	CASSEGYNSPLHF
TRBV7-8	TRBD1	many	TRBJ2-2	TGTGCCAGCAGCACTAGCGCGGGGACAGGGTACACCGGGGAGCTGTTTTTT	CASSTSAGTGYTGELFF
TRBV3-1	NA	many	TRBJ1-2	TGTGCCAGCAGCCAAGATAAGCCCAGGGGCAGTGGCTACACCTTC	CASSQDKPRGSGYTF
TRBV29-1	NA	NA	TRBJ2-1	TGCAGCGTTGAAGGGGGTCAGACCCGGGTGGATGAGCAGTTCTTC	CSVEGGQTRVDEQFF